Below, one TCR beta chain is given with its context. This entry is derived from a study of shared clonotypes between healthy human individuals. The repertoire was sequenced with immunoSEQ multiplex PCR; TCRdb's copy has only in-frame clones and lacks some. The table includes some 490,000 clones, 81% detected once. Adult Caucasians living in Nashville, Tennessee made up all of the donors. The sequencing input was PBMCs. The sequence was obtained from a woman aged 40 to 50 in good health. Some clones in this sample may be carry-over from other donors' samples.

This CDR3 is CASSLTGREYEQYF. CDR3 nucleotides: TGTGCCAGCAGTTTAACGGGCCGAGAGTACGAGCAGTACTTC. The chain combines TRBV28 with TRBJ2-7; D is unclear. V lost 2 bases and J 4 bases, leaving 12 bases between the germline ends. Germline values: CDR1 MDHEN, CDR2 SYDVKM. The CDR3 is made up of 14 amino acids.